This T cell receptor (beta chain) was recovered during a study of OX40 agonist ivuxolimab in advanced cancers. About the research overall: Patients took ivuxolimab, an agonistic anti-OX40 (CD134) antibody.

If patients had autoimmune disease history or systemic immunosuppression, they were excluded. Here immunoSEQ multiplex PCR was the method, and the copy in TCRdb shows in-frame clones only, minus some. The data contain about 31,000 clones, approximately 80% of them singletons. J lost 4 bases, V lost 5 bases, and 5 bases had no gene match. This CDR3 comprises 14 residues. Per germline, CDR1 LNHDA and CDR2 SQIVND (reference sequence). The sequence was obtained from an adult with an advanced solid tumor such as melanoma, head and neck, liver or kidney cancer. The V and J genes are TRBV19 and TRBJ1-1; 9 bases line up with TRBD1. This specimen consisted of CD4+ or CD8+ T cells sorted from blood, obtained in a trial of the OX40 agonist ivuxolimab. The CDR3 sequence: CASSWDRESTEAFF. CDR3 coding DNA: TGTGCCAGTAGTTGGGACAGGGAATCCACTGAAGCTTTCTTT.